These 17 T cell receptor beta chains came from one sample sequenced in a study of blood T cell repertoires in COVID-19. Assay: immunoSEQ multiplex PCR; the TCRdb copy retains only in-frame clones and omits some. The table has roughly 120,000 clones, just over 70% seen once. What was sequenced was peripheral blood. These receptors all come from a human donor with acute or convalescent COVID-19. The donor label of this sample is uncertain.

The table lists this clone with a count of one. The genes are TRBV4-2 and TRBJ1-6; 7 bases fit TRBD1. This CDR3 spans 17 amino acids. Germline V CDR1 and CDR2: LGHNA, YNFKEQ. J was trimmed by 7 bases and V by 3 bases; bases with no gene match: 12. CDR3 in DNA: TGTGCCAGCAGCCAGGTCGGTCGGCAGGGGGGAAATTCACCCCTCCACTTT. It specifies CASSQVGRQGGNSPLHF.

The count of this clone is one. J is TRBJ1-2 and V is TRBV18; D is possibly TRBD1 (6 bases). The CDR3 is 13 amino acids. CDR1 and CDR2 (germline): KGHSH, LQKENI. V was clipped by 2 bases and J by 8 bases, with 12 bases between them. The CDR3 DNA is TGTGCCAGCTCACCAACCAGGGGAGACGGCTACACCTTC. Its translation is CASSPTRGDGYTF. The variable domain in full, with the rest retrieved from reference TRBV18 and TRBJ1-2, is NAGVMQNPRHLVRRRGQEARLRCSPMKGHSHVYWYRQLPEEGLKFMVYLQKENIIDESGMPKERFSAEFPKEGPSILRIQQVVRGDSAAYFCASSPTRGDGYTFGSGTRLTVV.

The chain links TRBV12-3 or TRBV12-4 to TRBJ1-5; D remains unclear. This CDR3 is built from 13 residues. V dropped 7 bases and J dropped 3 bases, with 10 bases sitting between them. The CDR3 sequence: CASNSGANQPQHF. CDR3 DNA: TGTGCCAGCAACTCAGGTGCCAATCAGCCCCAGCATTTT.

The CDR3 loop reads CASSQGYGGGPTDTQYF. The CDR3 nucleotides read TGTGCCAGCAGCCAAGGGTATGGGGGGGGGCCAACAGATACGCAGTATTTT. This chain links TRBV3-1 (or the pseudogene TRBV3-2) with TRBJ2-3, with TRBD2 as a possible D gene (7 bases). The CDR3 is made up of 17 amino acids. V was clipped by 1 base and J by 3 bases, with 17 bases between them. Germline V gene data show CDR1 as LGHDT and CDR2 as YNNKEL (reference sequence).

The chain couples TRBV2 to TRBJ2-4; the D is unclear. The V gene's germline CDR1 is SNHLY and CDR2 FYNNEI. V was shortened by 2 bases and J by 0 bases, with 5 bases between the two germline ends. The CDR3 covers 14 residues. CDR3 sequence: CASSERLAKNIQYF. The CDR3, as DNA: TGTGCCAGCAGTGAAAGACTAGCCAAAAACATTCAGTACTTC.

The gene calls are TRBV7-9 and TRBJ2-5; 12 nucleotides match TRBD2. V trimming: 5 bases; J trimming: 2 bases; junction bases outside the gene matches: 3. CDR1 and CDR2 (germline): SEHNR, FQNEAQ (reference sequence). The CDR3 covers 15 residues. The CDR3 DNA sequence: TGTGCCAGCAGCCGACTAGCGGGGGTACAAGAGACCCAGTACTTC. Residues: CASSRLAGVQETQYF.

V gene TRBV5-1 combines with J gene TRBJ2-2; weak D call: TRBD1 (6 bases). The CDR3 length is 14 residues. V lost 0 bases and J lost 7, with 10 bases in between. Germline V lookup: CDR1 SGHRS, CDR2 YFSETQ. The DNA for the CDR3 is TGCGCCAGCAGCTTGGTGGGGGCGAGCGGGGAGCTGTTTTTT. Translated, it gives CASSLVGASGELFF.

This clone has more than one count but fewer than ten. The chain combines TRBV2 with TRBJ1-5, with a tentative D call TRBD1 (6 bases). V lost 7 bases, J lost 0 bases, and 10 bases lay in between. Germline values: CDR1 SNHLY, CDR2 FYNNEI. CDR3 length equals 14 residues. CDR3 coding DNA: TGTGCCAGCATACAGGGAAATAGCAATCAGCCCCAGCATTTT. Its translation is CASIQGNSNQPQHF.

This chain links TRBV5-1 with TRBJ1-1, with a weak D call TRBD1 (5 bases). V was cut by 7 bases and J by 4 bases, with 20 bases left in between. CDR3 length: 15 amino acids. Germline V gives CDR1 SGHRS, CDR2 YFSETQ. DNA of the CDR3: TGCGCCAGCGGAAGGGCAGGGAGGGATATCACTGAAGCTTTCTTT. Its translation is CASGRAGRDITEAFF. Full variable domain (rest looked up from reference TRBV5-1 and TRBJ1-1): KAGVTQTPRYLIKTRGQQVTLSCSPISGHRSVSWYQQTPGQGLQFLFEYFSETQRNKGNFPGRFSGRQFSNSRSEMNVSTLELGDSALYLCASGRAGRDITEAFFGQGTRLTVV.

The chain uses TRBV4-1 and TRBJ2-1, with a tentative D call TRBD2 (7 bases). The V and J ends lost 4 bases and 9 bases respectively, with 13 bases between them. The CDR3 runs to 13 residues. Germline loops: CDR1 MGHRA, CDR2 YSYEKL. The chain's CDR3 is CASSRTGGPEQFF. The CDR3 region has the DNA TGCGCCAGCAGCCGCACGGGGGGCCCTGAGCAGTTCTTC.

This clone showed up just a few times. J is TRBJ2-1 and V is TRBV7-9, with 7 bases matching TRBD2. Germline V gene data show CDR1 as SEHNR and CDR2 as FQNEAQ (reference sequence). The CDR3 length is 15 residues. V lost 5 bases to trimming and J lost 0 bases; unmatched junction nucleotides: 4. The CDR3 bases are TGTGCCAGCAGCCCGACGGGGGGCTCCTACAATGAGCAGTTCTTC. As protein: CASSPTGGSYNEQFF.

This clone showed up just once. The J gene is TRBJ1-1, the V gene TRBV9; D unclear. Germline lookup yields CDR1 SGDLS and CDR2 YYNGEE. The CDR3 loop spans 14 amino acids. Trimming shortened V by 0 bases and J by 5 bases, and 11 bases separated the two germline ends. This CDR3 reads CASSVVPGRTEAFF. CDR3 coding DNA: TGTGCCAGCAGCGTAGTGCCAGGCCGGACTGAAGCTTTCTTT.

This clone was counted a single time. This sequence joins TRBV4-1 and TRBJ1-2; weak D call: TRBD1 (6 bases). Trimming removed 4 bases from V and 1 base from J, with 13 bases in between. This CDR3 is 15 amino acids long. Germline-derived CDR1 and CDR2 are MGHRA and YSYEKL. The CDR3, as DNA: TGCGCCAGCAGCCCCGGACAGAGTTATAACTATGGCTACACCTTC. Encoded protein: CASSPGQSYNYGYTF.

The J gene is TRBJ1-3, the V gene TRBV28; weak D call: TRBD1 (5 bases). The CDR3 has 15 amino acids. Per the germline V gene, CDR1 is MDHEN and CDR2 is SYDVKM. V shed 0 bases and J shed 4 bases, with 10 bases lying between them. CDR3 in DNA: TGTGCCAGCAGTTTATGGCAGGGCAAGGGAAACACCATATATTTT. Amino acids: CASSLWQGKGNTIYF.

There are a few counts of this clone. The V gene is TRBV19, the J gene TRBJ2-2; 7 positions match TRBD1. Germline CDR1 and CDR2: LNHDA and SQIVND (reference sequence). This CDR3 has 14 amino acids. V was clipped by 4 bases and J by 4 bases; unmatched bases: 3. For the CDR3, the DNA is TGTGCCAGTAGTACTACAGGGGTCACCGGGGAGCTGTTTTTT. Its protein is CASSTTGVTGELFF.

This clone came up a few times. V and J are TRBV18 and TRBJ2-1; D is possibly TRBD2 (6 bases). CDR1 KGHSH and CDR2 LQKENI come from the germline V gene. Trimming removed 3 bases from V and 4 bases from J, with 10 bases in between. The CDR3 contains 14 residues. In DNA form, the CDR3 reads TGTGCCAGCTCACCCCGGGACTCTTACAATGAGCAGTTCTTC. Its translation is CASSPRDSYNEQFF.

The chain combines TRBV4-2 with TRBJ2-3; TRBD2 agrees at 8 bases. The CDR3 has 17 residues. Germline CDR1 is LGHNA and CDR2 is YNFKEQ. V shed 0 bases and J 3 bases; nucleotides not matched to a gene: 8. In DNA form, the CDR3 reads TGTGCCAGCAGCCAAGACGGTGGGGGCGGGGGGACAGATACGCAGTATTTT. Translated, it gives CASSQDGGGGGTDTQYF.